These 18 T cell receptor beta chains originate from one sample sequenced in a study of T cells in Graves' hyperthyroidism and ophthalmopathy. Researchers took RNA transcripts and amplified the TCR beta CDR3 regions from them. Using the HTBI primer set, a first-round RT-PCR was run on the TCR CDR3. Each CDR3 protein gets one entry after TCRdb re-called the multiplex PCR reads with MiXCR. Of approximately 520,000 distinct CDR3 sequences listed, under 25% are singletons. Material: blood. These receptors all come from a man aged 18 to 29 with Graves' hyperthyroidism.

In this sample, this clonotype turned up many times. V and J are TRBV28 and TRBJ1-2; possibly TRBD1 for D (5 bases). Trimming pared 2 bases from V and 7 bases from J, leaving 11 bases between. This CDR3 comprises 13 residues. Germline assignment: CDR1 MDHEN and CDR2 SYDVKM. The CDR3 sequence is CASSLRAGPGYTF. As DNA, the CDR3 is TGTGCCAGCAGTTTACGGGCAGGGCCTGGCTACACCTTC.

This clonotype appeared many times. This chain links TRBV7-9 with TRBJ2-2, with D unresolved. Germline loops: CDR1 SEHNR, CDR2 FQNEAQ (reference sequence). Deletions cut 3 bases from V and 8 bases from J, with 13 bases between. The CDR3 is 14 amino acids. The CDR3, as DNA: TGTGCCAGCAGCTTGGATGGAAGCGAAGGGGAGCTGTTTTTT. This gives the protein CASSLDGSEGELFF. Full variable domain (rest looked up from reference TRBV7-9 and TRBJ2-2): DTGVSQNPRHKITKRGQNVTFRCDPISEHNRLYWYRQTLGQGPEFLTYFQNEAQLEKSRLLSDRFSAERPKGSFSTLEIQRTEQGDSAMYLCASSLDGSEGELFFGEGSRLTVL.

This clonotype appeared a few times. A read error may produce the germline difference seen at one junction end. V gene TRBV27 combines with J gene TRBJ1-1; D is unresolved. Per germline, CDR1 MNHEY and CDR2 SMNVEV (reference sequence). The CDR3 extends over 13 amino acids. For the CDR3, the DNA is TGTGCCAGCAGTGGAGGGTGGAACACTGAAGCTTGCTTT. This gives the protein CASSGGWNTEACF.

The table lists this clonotype with many counts. The chain couples TRBV6-2 or TRBV6-3 to TRBJ1-5; D not certain. This CDR3 has 13 amino acids. Trimming took 7 bases from V and 0 from J, leaving 7 bases between them. CDR1 MNHEY and CDR2 SVGEGT come from the germline V gene. CDR3 sequence reads: CASNPSSNQPQHF. CDR3 in DNA: TGTGCCAGCAACCCAAGTAGCAATCAGCCCCAGCATTTT.

This chain joins TRBV7-9 and TRBJ1-1; TRBD1 is a possible D gene (6 bases). V lost 0 bases, J lost 4 bases, and 9 bases lay in between. Germline values: CDR1 SEHNR, CDR2 FQNEAQ (reference sequence). The CDR3 runs 14 residues. In DNA, the CDR3 is TGTGCCAGCAGCTTAGCGAGCAGGGGCACTGAAGCTTTCTTT. The encoded protein is CASSLASRGTEAFF.

This clonotype showed up just once. Given a much more abundant clone one base away, this may be a read error. The chain links TRBV3-1 to TRBJ1-5; D remains ambiguous. This CDR3 spans 13 amino acids. The ends were cut back, 4 bases at V and 2 bases at J, with 6 bases in the middle. The germline CDR1 and CDR2 sequences are LGHDT and YNNKEL (reference sequence). The CDR3 here is CASSPVGNQPQHF. The CDR3, as DNA: TGTGCCAGCAGCCCGGTGGGCAATCAGCCCCAGCATTTT.

The chain links TRBV24-1 to TRBJ1-2; D remains ambiguous. CDR3 length: 12 amino acids. V lost 7 bases and J lost 8, with 13 bases in between. CDR1 is KGHDR and CDR2 is SFDVKD in the germline V gene. In DNA, the CDR3 is TGTGCCACCAGGGGAGATTGGGAAGGCTACACCTTC. Its translation: CATRGDWEGYTF.

In this sample, this clonotype turned up many times. The chain is built from TRBV20-1 and TRBJ1-5, with 9 positions matching TRBD1. Losses at the gene ends were 5 bases for V and 6 bases for J; bases not matched to a gene: 8. Germline values: CDR1 DFQATT, CDR2 SNEGSKA (reference sequence). The CDR3 is 14 amino acids. The DNA of the CDR3 is TGCAGTGCTTCCAGGGACAGGGCAGGTCAGCCCCAGCATTTT. Amino acid sequence: CSASRDRAGQPQHF.

This clonotype was picked up a small number of times. The chain uses TRBV5-6 and TRBJ2-7; TRBD1 matches 7 bases. Trimming cost V 6 bases and J 3 bases; bases outside gene matches: 12. Germline V gene data show CDR1 as SGHDT and CDR2 as YYEEEE. This CDR3 is 15 amino acids long. In nucleotides, the CDR3 is TGTGCCAGCACCTCTCTGGGGACAGCTGACTACGAGCAGTACTTC. It codes for CASTSLGTADYEQYF.

This clonotype was detected many times. This chain joins TRBV18 and TRBJ1-1, with D tentatively TRBD1 (6 bases). Trimming removed 3 bases from V and 2 bases from J, with 16 bases in between. The CDR3 runs 16 residues. In germline, CDR1 is KGHSH, CDR2 LQKENI. CDR3 protein: CASSPPLRTVNTEAFF. CDR3 DNA: TGTGCCAGCTCACCCCCTCTTCGGACAGTTAACACTGAAGCTTTCTTT. The whole variable domain, remainder taken from reference TRBV18 and TRBJ1-1, is NAGVMQNPRHLVRRRGQEARLRCSPMKGHSHVYWYRQLPEEGLKFMVYLQKENIIDESGMPKERFSAEFPKEGPSILRIQQVVRGDSAAYFCASSPPLRTVNTEAFFGQGTRLTVV.

The chain couples TRBV20-1 to TRBJ1-5; D is unclear. V lost 5 bases and J 6 bases, leaving 14 bases between the germline ends. This CDR3 has 13 amino acids. Germline values: CDR1 DFQATT, CDR2 SNEGSKA (reference sequence). The CDR3 region is CSAPRGEGQPQHF. CDR3 DNA: TGCAGTGCTCCCCGCGGGGAGGGTCAGCCCCAGCATTTT.

This clonotype was detected many times. The rearrangement joins TRBV27 to TRBJ2-5, with a weak D call TRBD1 (5 bases). The CDR3 spans 14 residues. Between the trimmed V and J ends, which lost 6 bases and 5 bases, there was a span of 16 bases. Germline V gene data show CDR1 as MNHEY and CDR2 as SMNVEV (reference sequence). The CDR3 is CASRLQGTTETQYF. CDR3 sequence (DNA): TGTGCCAGCAGACTCCAGGGTACCACGGAGACCCAGTACTTC.

Only one count was recorded for this clonotype. A read error may explain this, as a much larger clone is one base away. The conserved phenylalanine or tryptophan is not found at the CDR3 terminus, so this likely reflects a read error. The chain combines TRBV29-1 with TRBJ1-1; D gene uncertain. From germline, CDR1 is SQVTM and CDR2 ANQGSEA. This CDR3 is built from 11 residues. Trimming removed 7 bases at V and 8 bases at J, with 14 bases between. CDR3 coding DNA: TGCAGCGACCTCCGAGGTCTCGAAGCTTTCTAT. Translating gives CSDLRGLEAFY.

The V gene is TRBV27, the J gene TRBJ2-7, with D unresolved. The V gene's germline CDR1 is MNHEY and CDR2 SMNVEV (reference sequence). V was clipped by 0 bases and J by 6 bases, with 12 bases between them. The CDR3 has 14 amino acids. CDR3 nucleotide sequence: TGTGCCAGCAGTTTATCTCAGGTTACGGGCGAGCAGTACTTC. It codes for CASSLSQVTGEQYF.

This clonotype appeared many times. This sequence joins TRBV12-3 or TRBV12-4 and TRBJ1-1; 10 bases fit TRBD1. The CDR3 spans 18 residues. V was pared by 1 base and J by 3 bases, with 11 bases of the junction left unmatched. In DNA form, the CDR3 reads TGTGCCAGCAGTTTAGAAAGGACAGGGGGATTTGGGGACACTGAAGCTTTCTTT. Its translation: CASSLERTGGFGDTEAFF.

This clonotype has ten or more counts. The chain is built from TRBV20-1 and TRBJ1-5, with D perhaps TRBD1 (6 bases). The V end lost 5 bases, the J end lost 6 bases, and 17 bases lay between the germline ends. Germline V CDR1 and CDR2: DFQATT, SNEGSKA (reference sequence). The CDR3 contains 14 residues. As DNA, the CDR3 is TGCAGTGCTCCCCCGAGGGGGGCCATTCAGCCCCAGCATTTT. This translates into CSAPPRGAIQPQHF.

In its sample, this clonotype was seen many times. This rearrangement joins TRBV29-1 to TRBJ2-5; TRBD1 agrees at 8 bases. The CDR3 is 11 amino acids. V lost 8 bases to trimming and J lost 4 bases; unmatched junction nucleotides: 3. CDR1 and CDR2 (germline): SQVTM, ANQGSEA. The CDR3 nucleotides are TGCAGCTCAGGACAGGGAGAGACCCAGTACTTC. Protein: CSSGQGETQYF.

This clonotype was observed at least ten times. V and J are TRBV18 and TRBJ1-1; D is perhaps TRBD1 (5 bases). Germline V gene sequence: CDR1 KGHSH, CDR2 LQKENI. Between the trimmed V and J ends, which lost 6 bases and 8 bases, there was a span of 16 bases. This CDR3 is 13 amino acids long. CDR3 in amino acids: CASSTGTDLEAFF. CDR3 bases: TGTGCCAGCTCGACCGGGACGGATCTCGAAGCTTTCTTT.